The entry below describes one TCR beta chain. Its antigen remains unidentified. The data derive from a study of cytomegalovirus exposure and HLA in healthy donors. Looking at the study overall: The roughly 120 validation repertoires were reported in a later analysis to have been generated on the same platform as the 666 first-cohort repertoires.

The CDR3 has 17 amino acids. The junction had 8 bases not matched to a gene; V was cut back by 0 bases and J by 7 bases. Germline CDR1 and CDR2: KGHSH and LQKENI. Study findings and constraints: Cytomegalovirus-associated TCR beta chains were listed, numbering roughly 150. Subsequent analysis of the 120 or so validation repertoires found a tendency for first-cohort TCR clusters to co-occur. TCR sequences were mostly rare, though some public TCRs occurred in many donors.

Only in-frame clones appear in the TCRdb table, and some are missing; sequencing was by immunoSEQ multiplex PCR. The repertoire holds about 250,000 clones, just under 90% seen once, with about 3% in the top ten. The sequence was collected from a man aged 18-30 years in good health and CMV-seronegative. The rearrangement links TRBV18 to TRBJ2-2, with 10 positions matching TRBD2. What was sequenced was PBMCs. CDR3 region: CASSPPASGGAGGELFF. For the CDR3, the DNA is TGTGCCAGCTCACCACCTGCCAGCGGGGGGGCCGGCGGGGAGCTGTTTTTT.